The 20 T cell receptor beta chains below all came from one sample that was sequenced in a study of shared T cell receptors in the human thymus. Data came from immunoSEQ multiplex PCR; TCRdb stores just in-frame clones and leaves some out. The top ten hold around 0.013% of the sample, which has over 450,000 clones, more than 75% seen once. These data also formed part of another study, on human thymus T cells.

Sequenced: thymocytes. All receptors come from a boy in the first two years of life with a congenital heart defect.

V usage is TRBV7-2 and J usage is TRBJ2-5; TRBD2 matches 10 bases. V was clipped by 1 base and J by 5 bases; unmatched bases: 4. Germline V gene lookup returns CDR1 SGHTA and CDR2 FQGNSA. This CDR3 has 15 residues. CDR3 sequence: CASSLEAGGPETQYF. For the CDR3, the DNA is TGTGCCAGCAGCTTAGAAGCGGGAGGGCCTGAGACCCAGTACTTC. The entire variable domain, with the rest obtained from reference TRBV7-2 and TRBJ2-5, is as follows: GAGVSQSPSNKVTEKGKDVELRCDPISGHTALYWYRQSLGQGLEFLIYFQGNSAPDKSGLPSDRFSAERTGGSVSTLTIQRTQQEDSAVYLCASSLEAGGPETQYFGPGTRLLVL.

This chain links TRBV29-1 with TRBJ2-4; weak D call: TRBD2 (5 bases). V was clipped by 5 bases and J by 2 bases, with 13 bases between them. The CDR3 consists of 14 residues. Germline CDR1 and CDR2: SQVTM and ANQGSEA. CDR3 bases: TGCAGCGTTAAGCGTAGGAGGTCCAAAAACATTCAGTACTTC. Residues: CSVKRRRSKNIQYF.

The chain couples TRBV4-3 to TRBJ2-7; TRBD1 agrees at 11 bases. CDR1 LGHNA and CDR2 YSLEER come from the germline V gene. V shed 0 bases, J shed 4 bases, and the junction held 5 bases outside the gene matches. This CDR3 region has 16 residues. The DNA for the CDR3 is TGCGCCAGCAGCCAAGATGGGGGACAGGGGGTTTACGAGCAGTACTTC. This encodes CASSQDGGQGVYEQYF.

The CDR3 bases are TGCGCCAGCAGCTTGGCCCCCGCGGTAGCGGGATCTTGGCGATATACGCAGTATTTT. Translated, it gives CASSLAPAVAGSWRYTQYF. The gene calls are TRBV5-1 and TRBJ2-3, with TRBD2 matching 8 bases. Germline V CDR1 and CDR2: SGHRS, YFSETQ. Trimming took 0 bases from V and 7 from J; bases not matched to a gene: 19. CDR3 length equals 19 residues.

The chain couples TRBV7-9 to TRBJ2-5, with D maybe TRBD1 (7 bases). Trimming stripped 2 bases from V and 4 bases from J, with 17 bases between. Germline CDR1 is SEHNR and CDR2 is FQNEAQ (reference sequence). CDR3 length equals 16 residues. The chain's CDR3 is CASSLWTTQGRETQYF. Here the CDR3 DNA reads TGTGCCAGCAGCTTATGGACTACACAGGGGCGAGAGACCCAGTACTTC.

J is TRBJ2-7 and V is TRBV4-3; 11 nucleotides align to TRBD2. Germline V CDR1 and CDR2: LGHNA, YSLEER. The V and J ends lost 0 bases and 0 bases, in that order; junction bases with no gene match: 7. The CDR3 totals 18 residues. CDR3 residues: CASSQDRTSGPSSYEQYF. As DNA, the CDR3 is TGCGCCAGCAGCCAAGACAGGACTAGCGGGCCCAGCTCCTACGAGCAGTACTTC.

This clone was observed a handful of times. The junction shows a germline mismatch at one end, possibly a read error. The rearrangement uses TRBV7-2 and TRBJ2-2; D is perhaps TRBD2 (6 bases). This CDR3 is 17 amino acids long. Germline CDR1 reads SGHTA; CDR2 reads FQGNSA. CDR3 residues: CASSLRIGRGNAGELFF. The CDR3 DNA reads as TGTGCCAGCAGCTTAAGGATTGGCCGCGGGAACGCCGGGGAGCTGTTTTTT.

The V call is TRBV5-6, the J call TRBJ2-7; tentatively, D is TRBD1 (6 bases). The germline V gene has CDR1 SGHDT and CDR2 YYEEEE. V was pared by 4 bases and J by 3 bases, with 8 bases between. CDR3 size: 12 residues. CDR3 protein: CASSRDNYEQYF. The CDR3 bases are TGTGCCAGCAGCCGGGACAACTACGAGCAGTACTTC.

V and J are TRBV6-1 and TRBJ2-1; TRBD2 matches at 8 bases. Germline lookup yields CDR1 MNHNS and CDR2 SASEGT. The CDR3 extends over 15 amino acids. V trimming: 10 bases; J trimming: 7 bases; junction bases outside the gene matches: 15. This CDR3 is CANSEAAGGGNEQFF. For the CDR3, the DNA is TGTGCCAACTCTGAGGCGGCGGGAGGAGGGAATGAGCAGTTCTTC.

The chain links TRBV4-1 to TRBJ2-2; D possibly corresponds to TRBD1 (6 bases). From germline, CDR1 is MGHRA and CDR2 YSYEKL. V lost 0 bases to trimming and J lost 6 bases, with 11 bases between them. The CDR3 sequence is 15 residues long. The CDR3 spells CASSQDVTGAGELFF. CDR3 sequence (DNA): TGCGCCAGCAGCCAAGATGTGACAGGAGCCGGGGAGCTGTTTTTT.

This clone was seen just once. The sample holds other DNA sequences that translate to the same CDR3. The J gene is TRBJ2-5, the V gene TRBV4-3; TRBD2 might be the D (6 bases). Germline V gives CDR1 LGHNA, CDR2 YSLEER. The CDR3 covers 15 residues. The V end was cut by 0 bases, the J end by 4 bases, with 12 bases between. The DNA for the CDR3 is TGCGCCAGCAGCCAAGATGTCGGGGGAGGAGAGACCCAGTACTTC. Its protein product is CASSQDVGGGETQYF.

This rearrangement joins TRBV5-4 to TRBJ2-3, with TRBD1 matching over 7 bases. V dropped 0 bases and J dropped 5; count of bases not matched to a gene: 12. The CDR3 totals 17 residues. Germline V lookup: CDR1 SGHNT, CDR2 YYREEE (reference sequence). The DNA of the CDR3 is TGTGCCAGCAGCTTGGGCCGCCGGGACAGCCGTCGAGATACGCAGTATTTT. Translation: CASSLGRRDSRRDTQYF.

The V call is TRBV2, the J call TRBJ1-4; 7 bases agree with TRBD1. This CDR3 contains 16 residues. V gave up 4 bases and J gave up 0 bases; unmatched junction bases: 5. The germline V gene has CDR1 SNHLY and CDR2 FYNNEI. CDR3 sequence reads: CASSGTGHATNEKLFF. CDR3 in DNA: TGTGCCAGCAGTGGGACAGGCCATGCAACTAATGAAAAACTGTTTTTT.

In its sample, this clone was seen once. In DNA, the CDR3 is TGTGCCTGGAGTGTACGTAGGGGACAGGGAGTCGGGTCGAGTGAGACCCAGTACTTC. This encodes CAWSVRRGQGVGSSETQYF. The chain is built from TRBV30 and TRBJ2-5; 9 bases are a match to TRBD1. Germline trimming cut 0 bases from V and 5 bases from J; bases unmatched to any gene: 19. CDR1 is GTSNPN, CDR2 SVGIG, per germline (reference sequence). The CDR3 runs to 19 residues.

The V and J genes are TRBV29-1 and TRBJ1-1; maybe TRBD1 (6 bases). The CDR3 has 15 residues. V shed 2 bases and J shed 3 bases, with 16 bases lying between them. CDR1 SQVTM and CDR2 ANQGSEA come from the germline V gene. The CDR3 nucleotides are TGCAGCGTTGAATTTGGGGGCGGACGGTACACTGAAGCTTTCTTT. Translating it yields CSVEFGGGRYTEAFF.

The rearrangement uses TRBV6-5 and TRBJ2-2, with D tentatively TRBD2 (6 bases). Trimming removed 2 bases from V and 4 bases from J, with 11 bases in between. The germline gives CDR1 MNHEY, CDR2 SVGAGI. The CDR3 runs 15 residues. Written as DNA, the CDR3 is TGTGCCAGCAGTTACGGGAGGCACGGCACCGGGGAGCTGTTTTTT. Translated, it gives CASSYGRHGTGELFF.

The gene calls are TRBV5-4 and TRBJ1-1; 12 bases fit TRBD1. Germline CDR1 SGHNT, CDR2 YYREEE (reference sequence). The CDR3 length is 15 residues. V dropped 0 bases and J dropped 6; count of bases not matched to a gene: 3. CDR3 sequence reads: CASSLGDRGPPEAFF. CDR3 bases: TGTGCCAGCAGCTTGGGGGACAGGGGGCCTCCTGAAGCTTTCTTT.

V and J are TRBV10-2 and TRBJ1-1, with 9 bases matching TRBD1. The CDR3 is 15 amino acids. Unmatched junction bases numbered 5, after V lost 6 bases and J lost 0 bases. Germline CDR1 reads WSHSY; CDR2 reads SAAADI. The CDR3 loop reads CASSHRTGVNTEAFF. DNA of the CDR3: TGCGCCAGCAGCCATAGGACAGGGGTGAACACTGAAGCTTTCTTT.

The V and J genes are TRBV9 and TRBJ2-5; TRBD2 matches 14 bases. The CDR3 totals 15 residues. Per the germline V gene, CDR1 is SGDLS and CDR2 is YYNGEE. V lost 3 bases and J lost 6; bases outside the gene matches: 4. CDR3 protein: CASSGGLAGVKTQYF. DNA for the CDR3: TGTGCCAGCAGCGGGGGACTAGCGGGAGTAAAGACCCAGTACTTC.

This chain uses TRBV7-9 with TRBJ2-5; D perhaps matches TRBD2 (6 bases). In germline, CDR1 is SEHNR, CDR2 FQNEAQ (reference sequence). This CDR3 comprises 11 residues. Between the trimmed V and J ends, which lost 4 bases and 13 bases, there was a span of 13 bases. Here the CDR3 reads CASSSPGGPYF. The CDR3 DNA is TGTGCCAGCAGCTCCCCTGGAGGGCCGTACTTC.